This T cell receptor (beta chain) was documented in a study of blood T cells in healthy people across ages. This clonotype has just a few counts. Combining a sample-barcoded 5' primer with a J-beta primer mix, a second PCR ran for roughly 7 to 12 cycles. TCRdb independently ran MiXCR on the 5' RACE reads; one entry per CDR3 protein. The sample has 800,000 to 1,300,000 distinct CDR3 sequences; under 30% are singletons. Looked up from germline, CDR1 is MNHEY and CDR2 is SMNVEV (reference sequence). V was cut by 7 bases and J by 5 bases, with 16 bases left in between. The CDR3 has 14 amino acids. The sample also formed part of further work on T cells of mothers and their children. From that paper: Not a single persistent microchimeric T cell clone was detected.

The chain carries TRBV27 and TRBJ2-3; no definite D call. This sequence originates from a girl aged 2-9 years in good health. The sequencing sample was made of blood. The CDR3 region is CASTQEPTLDTQYF. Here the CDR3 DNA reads TGTGCCAGCACCCAGGAACCAACCCTAGATACGCAGTATTTT.